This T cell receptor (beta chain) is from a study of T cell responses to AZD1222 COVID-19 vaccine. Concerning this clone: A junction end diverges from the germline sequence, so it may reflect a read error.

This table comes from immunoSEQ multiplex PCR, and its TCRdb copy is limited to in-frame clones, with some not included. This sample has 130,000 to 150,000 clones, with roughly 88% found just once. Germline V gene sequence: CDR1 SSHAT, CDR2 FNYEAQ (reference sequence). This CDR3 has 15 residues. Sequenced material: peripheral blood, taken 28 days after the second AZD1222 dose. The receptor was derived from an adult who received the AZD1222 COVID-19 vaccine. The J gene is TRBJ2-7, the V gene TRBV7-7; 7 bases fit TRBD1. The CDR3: CASSLRQGNTYEQYF. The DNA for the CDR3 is TGTGCTAGCAGCCTAAGACAGGGCAACACCTACGAGCAGTACTTC.